One T cell receptor (beta chain) is described in this entry. The target antigen is unknown. Libraries were prepared by immunoSEQ multiplex PCR; TCRdb keeps only in-frame clonotypes and omits some of them. Of approximately 25,000 clones in the sample, 50% to 65% were seen once. These data belong to a study of T cells in narcolepsy. Study at large: Donors had narcolepsy type 1 or type 2, or were healthy controls. General study findings and limits: Same-patient CSF and blood CD4+ T cell clonotypes included HCRT-specific and TRIB2-specific autoreactive ones. Some memory CD4+ repertoires had no autoreactive clone sequences. Healthy controls reportedly lacked the autoreactive clonotypes serially found in patients' blood.

V lost 5 bases, J lost 9 bases, and 9 bases stayed unmatched. CDR1 is SNHLY, CDR2 FYNNEI, per germline. The CDR3 is 14 residues long. The sequence was obtained from a human donor in good health. Material: memory (CD45RA-) CD4+ T cells from blood. The rearrangement uses TRBV2 and TRBJ2-1; 8 positions match TRBD2. CDR3 region: CASSKERERGEQFF. As DNA, the CDR3 is TGTGCCAGCAGTAAAGAGCGGGAGAGAGGTGAGCAGTTCTTC.